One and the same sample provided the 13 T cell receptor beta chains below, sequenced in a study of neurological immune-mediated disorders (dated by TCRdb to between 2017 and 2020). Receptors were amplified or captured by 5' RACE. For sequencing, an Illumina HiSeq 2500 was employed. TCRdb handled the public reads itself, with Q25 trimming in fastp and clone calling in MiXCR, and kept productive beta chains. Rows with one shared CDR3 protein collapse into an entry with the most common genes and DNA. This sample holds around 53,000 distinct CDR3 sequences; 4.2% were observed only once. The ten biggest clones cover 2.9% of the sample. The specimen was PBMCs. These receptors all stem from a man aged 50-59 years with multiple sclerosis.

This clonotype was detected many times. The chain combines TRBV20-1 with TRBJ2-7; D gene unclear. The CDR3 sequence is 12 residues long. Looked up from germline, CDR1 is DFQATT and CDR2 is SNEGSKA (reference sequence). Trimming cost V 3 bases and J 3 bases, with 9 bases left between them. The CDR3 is CSASPGRYEQYF. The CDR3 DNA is TGCAGTGCTAGCCCCGGGCGCTACGAGCAGTACTTC.

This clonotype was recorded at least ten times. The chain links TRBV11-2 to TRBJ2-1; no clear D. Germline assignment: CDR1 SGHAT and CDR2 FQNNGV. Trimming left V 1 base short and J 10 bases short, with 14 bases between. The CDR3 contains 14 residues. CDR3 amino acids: CASSLVRRFEEQFF. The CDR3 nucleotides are TGTGCCAGCAGCTTAGTTAGGCGGTTTGAAGAGCAGTTCTTC.

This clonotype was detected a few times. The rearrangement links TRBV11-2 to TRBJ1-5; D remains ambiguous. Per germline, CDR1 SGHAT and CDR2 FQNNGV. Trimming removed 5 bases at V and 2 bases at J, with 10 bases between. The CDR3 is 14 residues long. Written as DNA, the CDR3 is TGTGCCAGCAGCCCGCTTAACCGCAATCAGCCCCAGCATTTT. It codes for CASSPLNRNQPQHF. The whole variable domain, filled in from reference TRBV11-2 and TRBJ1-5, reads EAGVAQSPRYKIIEKRQSVAFWCNPISGHATLYWYQQILGQGPKLLIQFQNNGVVDDSQLPKDRFSAERLKGVDSTLKIQPAKLEDSAVYLCASSPLNRNQPQHFGDGTRLSIL.

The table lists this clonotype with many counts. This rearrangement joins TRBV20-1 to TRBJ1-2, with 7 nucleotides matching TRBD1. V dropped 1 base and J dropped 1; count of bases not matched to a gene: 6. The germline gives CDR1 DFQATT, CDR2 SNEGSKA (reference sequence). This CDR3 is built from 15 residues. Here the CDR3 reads CSARGRDSNNYGYTF. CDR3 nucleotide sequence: TGCAGTGCTAGAGGGAGGGACAGCAATAACTATGGCTACACCTTC.

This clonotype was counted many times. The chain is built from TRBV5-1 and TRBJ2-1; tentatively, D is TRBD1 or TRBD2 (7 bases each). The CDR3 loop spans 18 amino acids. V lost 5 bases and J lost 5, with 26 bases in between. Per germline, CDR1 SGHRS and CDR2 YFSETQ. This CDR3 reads CASRHLGGGTTTNNEQFF. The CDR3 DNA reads TGCGCCAGCAGACACCTAGGGGGCGGGACTACTACAAACAATGAGCAGTTCTTC.

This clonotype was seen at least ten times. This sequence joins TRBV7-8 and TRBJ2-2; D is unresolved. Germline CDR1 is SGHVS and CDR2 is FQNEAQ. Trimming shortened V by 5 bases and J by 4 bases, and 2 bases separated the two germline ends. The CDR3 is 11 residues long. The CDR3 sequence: CASSGTGELFF. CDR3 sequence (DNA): TGTGCCAGCAGCGGCACCGGGGAGCTGTTTTTT.

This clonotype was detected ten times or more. The CDR3 bases are TGCGCCAGCAGCAAGTCAGGGCTGACTAGCGGGATCAATGAGCAGTTCTTC. It encodes CASSKSGLTSGINEQFF. The V and J genes are TRBV4-1 and TRBJ2-1, with 11 bases that match TRBD2. Germline trimming cut 5 bases from V and 6 bases from J; bases unmatched to any gene: 12. This CDR3 is 17 amino acids long. Germline V gives CDR1 MGHRA, CDR2 YSYEKL.

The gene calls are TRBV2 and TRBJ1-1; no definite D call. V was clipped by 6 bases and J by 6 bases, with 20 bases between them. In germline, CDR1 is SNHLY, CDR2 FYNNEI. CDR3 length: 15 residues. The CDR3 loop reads CASSKDGNRKAEAFF. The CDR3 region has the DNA TGTGCCAGCAGCAAAGACGGTAACCGTAAAGCTGAAGCTTTCTTT.

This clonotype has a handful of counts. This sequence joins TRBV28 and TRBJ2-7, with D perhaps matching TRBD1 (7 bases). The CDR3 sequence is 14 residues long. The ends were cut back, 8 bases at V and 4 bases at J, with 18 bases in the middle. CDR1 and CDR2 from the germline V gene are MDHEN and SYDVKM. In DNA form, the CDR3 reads TGTGCCAGCGGCGGGGACAGATATATTTACGAGCAGTACTTC. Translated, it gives CASGGDRYIYEQYF.

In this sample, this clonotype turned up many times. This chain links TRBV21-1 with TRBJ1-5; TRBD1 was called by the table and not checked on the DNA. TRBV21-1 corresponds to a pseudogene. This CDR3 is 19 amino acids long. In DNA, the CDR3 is TGTGCCAGCAGCTTCCGCGGGGACAGGGGTTCCGAGGGATATCAGCCCCAGCATTTT. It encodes CASSFRGDRGSEGYQPQHF.

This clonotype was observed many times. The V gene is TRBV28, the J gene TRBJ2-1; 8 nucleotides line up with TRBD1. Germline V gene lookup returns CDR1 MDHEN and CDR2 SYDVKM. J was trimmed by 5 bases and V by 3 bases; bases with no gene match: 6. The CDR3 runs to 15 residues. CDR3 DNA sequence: TGTGCCAGCAGTTTTCCGGGACAGGCTAACAATGAGCAGTTCTTC. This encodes CASSFPGQANNEQFF. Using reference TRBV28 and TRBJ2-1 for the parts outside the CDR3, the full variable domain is DVKVTQSSRYLVKRTGEKVFLECVQDMDHENMFWYRQDPGLGLRLIYFSYDVKMKEKGDIPEGYSVSREKKERFSLILESASTNQTSMYLCASSFPGQANNEQFFGPGTRLTVL.

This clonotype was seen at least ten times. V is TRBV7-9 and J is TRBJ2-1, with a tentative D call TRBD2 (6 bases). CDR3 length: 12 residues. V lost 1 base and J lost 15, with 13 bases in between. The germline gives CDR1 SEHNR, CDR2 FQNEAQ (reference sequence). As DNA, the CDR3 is TGTGCCAGCAGCTTAGACGGAGGGGATCTGTTCTTC. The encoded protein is CASSLDGGDLFF.

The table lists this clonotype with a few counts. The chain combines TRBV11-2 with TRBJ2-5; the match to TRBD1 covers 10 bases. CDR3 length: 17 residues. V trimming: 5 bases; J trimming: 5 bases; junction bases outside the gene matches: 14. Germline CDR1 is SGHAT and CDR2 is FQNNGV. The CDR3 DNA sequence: TGTGCCAGCAGCCCGGGACAGGGGAATTTCGGCGGGGAGACCCAGTACTTC. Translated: CASSPGQGNFGGETQYF.